A selection of T cell receptor beta chains follows, all from one sample in a study of shared T cell receptors in the human thymus. Profiling relied on immunoSEQ multiplex PCR, and the TCRdb table lists in-frame clones only, not all of them. This sample has some 700,000 clones; roughly 90% occur once, and the top ten carry 0.0095% to 0.011%. The sample was also reused in another study, on human thymus T cells.

Sequenced material: thymocytes. All receptors derive from a boy in the first two years of life with a congenital heart defect. CDR3s include the opening cysteine and the closing phenylalanine or tryptophan. The order of the fields is V gene, clone size, J gene, D gene, CDR3 protein, CDR3 DNA. The D gene is left open where the match is weak. Size tells how often a clone was seen (once, few, many) or the class of an expanded clone, and some rows leave it out.

V gene: TRBV27
clone size: -
J gene: TRBJ2-2
D gene: -
CDR3 protein: CASSQQGTTGELFF
CDR3 DNA: TGTGCCAGCAGTCAACAGGGAACCACCGGGGAGCTGTTTTTT

V gene: TRBV27
clone size: -
J gene: TRBJ2-7
D gene: -
CDR3 protein: CASSLSKANEQYF
CDR3 DNA: TGTGCCAGCAGTTTATCAAAAGCGAACGAGCAGTACTTC

V gene: TRBV28
clone size: -
J gene: TRBJ1-4
D gene: -
CDR3 protein: CASRSPRGCWEKLFF
CDR3 DNA: TGTGCCAGCAGGTCACCCAGGGGTTGTTGGGAAAAACTGTTTTTT

V gene: TRBV11-2
clone size: -
J gene: TRBJ2-7
D gene: -
CDR3 protein: CASSLGGSEQYF
CDR3 DNA: TGTGCCAGCAGCTTAGGCGGTTCCGAGCAGTACTTC

V gene: TRBV9
clone size: -
J gene: TRBJ2-7
D gene: -
CDR3 protein: CASSVGGAVNFYEQYF
CDR3 DNA: TGTGCCAGCAGCGTAGGGGGAGCGGTAAACTTCTACGAGCAGTACTTC

V gene: TRBV11-2
clone size: -
J gene: TRBJ1-1
D gene: -
CDR3 protein: CASSLRGRAAGAAFF
CDR3 DNA: TGTGCCAGCAGCTTGAGAGGACGGGCTGCGGGTGCAGCTTTCTTT

V gene: TRBV10-3
clone size: -
J gene: TRBJ1-5
D gene: -
CDR3 protein: CAISGTEGGNQPQHF
CDR3 DNA: TGTGCCATCTCAGGAACAGAGGGTGGAAATCAGCCCCAGCATTTT

V gene: TRBV27
clone size: -
J gene: TRBJ2-1
D gene: TRBD2
CDR3 protein: CASGPNPSGQNEQFF
CDR3 DNA: TGTGCCAGCGGGCCCAACCCTAGCGGGCAGAATGAGCAGTTCTTC

V gene: TRBV28
clone size: once
J gene: TRBJ2-5
D gene: TRBD2
CDR3 protein: CASSWGTSGRETQYF
CDR3 DNA: TGTGCCAGCAGTTGGGGGACTAGCGGGAGGGAGACCCAGTACTTC

V gene: TRBV12-5
clone size: -
J gene: TRBJ2-1
D gene: TRBD2
CDR3 protein: CASGIGLAGVSDEQFF
CDR3 DNA: TGTGCTAGTGGAATCGGACTAGCGGGAGTCTCTGATGAGCAGTTCTTC

V gene: TRBV28
clone size: -
J gene: TRBJ1-5
D gene: TRBD1
CDR3 protein: CASSPRTGGRQPQHF
CDR3 DNA: TGTGCCAGCAGTCCCCGGACAGGGGGCAGACAGCCCCAGCATTTT

V gene: TRBV2
clone size: -
J gene: TRBJ2-3
D gene: -
CDR3 protein: CASSREQSSTDTQYF
CDR3 DNA: TGTGCCAGCAGCAGGGAACAGTCTAGCACAGATACGCAGTATTTT

V gene: TRBV27
clone size: -
J gene: TRBJ2-1
D gene: -
CDR3 protein: CASSLVSGSFDEQFF
CDR3 DNA: TGTGCCAGCAGTCTGGTTAGCGGTTCCTTCGATGAGCAGTTCTTC

V gene: TRBV14
clone size: -
J gene: TRBJ2-5
D gene: -
CDR3 protein: CASSPRLQETQYF
CDR3 DNA: TGTGCCAGCAGCCCCAGGCTCCAAGAGACCCAGTACTTC

V gene: TRBV19
clone size: -
J gene: TRBJ2-7
D gene: TRBD2
CDR3 protein: CASSTPSGRVGREQYF
CDR3 DNA: TGTGCCAGTAGTACACCTAGCGGGAGAGTGGGTAGAGAGCAGTACTTC

V gene: TRBV7-7
clone size: -
J gene: TRBJ1-5
D gene: TRBD1
CDR3 protein: CASSLEPGGQGCNQPQHF
CDR3 DNA: TGTGCTAGCAGCTTAGAACCGGGAGGACAGGGGTGTAATCAGCCCCAGCATTTT

V gene: TRBV6-1
clone size: -
J gene: TRBJ1-1
D gene: -
CDR3 protein: CASRRGVQNTEAFF
CDR3 DNA: TGTGCCAGCAGACGGGGGGTACAGAACACTGAAGCTTTCTTT

V gene: TRBV29-1
clone size: -
J gene: TRBJ2-5
D gene: -
CDR3 protein: CSVALNPRGEETQYF
CDR3 DNA: TGCAGCGTTGCCCTAAATCCCAGGGGCGAAGAGACCCAGTACTTC

V gene: TRBV15
clone size: -
J gene: TRBJ2-7
D gene: -
CDR3 protein: CATSTNIRGELYEQYF
CDR3 DNA: TGTGCCACCAGCACCAATATCCGCGGAGAGCTCTACGAGCAGTACTTC

V gene: TRBV9
clone size: -
J gene: TRBJ2-1
D gene: -
CDR3 protein: CASSVVYSYNEQFF
CDR3 DNA: TGTGCCAGCAGCGTAGTCTACTCCTACAATGAGCAGTTCTTC

V gene: TRBV6-5
clone size: -
J gene: TRBJ1-2
D gene: TRBD1
CDR3 protein: CASTLGTASLGGYTF
CDR3 DNA: TGTGCCAGCACGCTTGGGACAGCGTCGTTAGGTGGCTACACCTTC

V gene: TRBV14
clone size: few
J gene: TRBJ2-1
D gene: TRBD2
CDR3 protein: CASSQKAGAYNEQFF
CDR3 DNA: TGTGCCAGCAGCCAAAAAGCGGGAGCCTACAATGAGCAGTTCTTC

V gene: TRBV7-2
clone size: -
J gene: TRBJ2-7
D gene: -
CDR3 protein: CASSPTSGTFPYEQYF
CDR3 DNA: TGTGCCAGCAGCCCCACATCGGGGACTTTCCCCTACGAGCAGTACTTC

V gene: TRBV4-3
clone size: -
J gene: TRBJ1-3
D gene: TRBD1
CDR3 protein: CASSQEGFRGDRAPPGNTIYF
CDR3 DNA: TGCGCCAGCAGCCAAGAAGGATTCCGGGGGGACAGGGCGCCTCCTGGAAACACCATATATTTT

V gene: TRBV14
clone size: -
J gene: TRBJ1-2
D gene: TRBD1
CDR3 protein: CASSQEVRRKGQGVLFGGYTF
CDR3 DNA: TGTGCCAGCAGCCAAGAAGTGAGGAGGAAGGGACAGGGGGTTCTATTTGGTGGCTACACCTTC

V gene: TRBV6-5
clone size: few
J gene: TRBJ2-7
D gene: TRBD1
CDR3 protein: CASSPGQTYEQYF
CDR3 DNA: TGTGCCAGCAGTCCGGGACAGACCTACGAGCAGTACTTC